This T cell receptor beta chain was found in a study of T-cell memory formation after mild COVID-19. Study background: Each donor largely had its own TCR clusters. Findings and caveats of the study: SARS-CoV-2 specificity was not confirmed for second-wave clones peaking on day 37. Contracting clones localized mainly to CM and EM when CD4+ and mainly to EMRA when CD8+.

As for this clonotype: Its antigen remains unidentified.

Via MiXCR, TCRdb re-called the 5' RACE reads, giving one row per CDR3 protein. In the table there are around 99,000 distinct CDR3 sequences, approximately 15% of which are singletons. The CDR3 sequence is 16 residues long. The V end was cut by 2 bases, the J end by 0 bases, with 12 bases between. Germline lookup yields CDR1 SGHRS and CDR2 YFSETQ. J is TRBJ1-3 and V is TRBV5-1; a weak D match, TRBD1 (5 bases). The TCR was taken from a man between 18 and 29 years old who had mild COVID-19 (a few samples of this study predate the infection). Cell type and time point are not known. The material sequenced was PBMCs or a T cell subset sorted from them (not recorded which). CDR3 sequence (DNA): TGCGCCAGCAGCTTTGGACAATCTAACTCTGGAAACACCATATATTTT. Amino acids: CASSFGQSNSGNTIYF.